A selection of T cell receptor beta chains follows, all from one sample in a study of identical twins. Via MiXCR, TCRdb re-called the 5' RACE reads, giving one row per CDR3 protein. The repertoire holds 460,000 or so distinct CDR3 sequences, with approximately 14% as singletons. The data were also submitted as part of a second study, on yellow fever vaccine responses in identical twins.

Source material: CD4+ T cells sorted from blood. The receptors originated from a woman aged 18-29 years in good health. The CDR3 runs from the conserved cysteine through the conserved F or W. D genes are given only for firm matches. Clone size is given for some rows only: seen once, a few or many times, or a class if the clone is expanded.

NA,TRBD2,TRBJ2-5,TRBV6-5,TGTGCCAGCAGTTTGCGGAGGGAGGGAGAGACCCAGTACTTC,CASSLRREGETQYF
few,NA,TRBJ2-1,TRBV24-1,TGTGCCACCAGTGATTCACCGGGACCCCTCGGGGTAAATGAGCAGTTCTTC,CATSDSPGPLGVNEQFF
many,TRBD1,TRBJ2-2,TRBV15,TGTGCCACCAGCCCAAGCTGGGACAGAGACACCGGGGAGCTGTTTTTT,CATSPSWDRDTGELFF
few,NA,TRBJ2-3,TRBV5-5,TGTGCCAGCAGCTTAGGGGGGGGCCTGCCGGATACGCAGTATTTT,CASSLGGGLPDTQYF
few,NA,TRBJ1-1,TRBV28,TGTGCCAGCAGTTTTTGGCAGCTAGCTGTAGCTTTCTTT,CASSFWQLAVAFF
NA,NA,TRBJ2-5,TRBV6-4,TGTGCCAGCAGTCCCGGTGGGCTGGAGACCCAGTACTTC,CASSPGGLETQYF
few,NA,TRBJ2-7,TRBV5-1,TGCGCCAGCAGCTTGGAAGGGGCCCCCCGGGGGGAGCAGTACTTC,CASSLEGAPRGEQYF
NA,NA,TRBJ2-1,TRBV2,TGTACCATCAGCTGTGTCCCTCCGGGACACAGCTCCTACAATGAGCAGTTCTTC,CTISCVPPGHSSYNEQFF
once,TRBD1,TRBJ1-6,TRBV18,TGTGCCAGCTCACCACTAGACAGGGTCGACAATTCACCCCTCCACTTT,CASSPLDRVDNSPLHF
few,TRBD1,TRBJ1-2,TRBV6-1,TGTGCCAGCAGGAGGGACAGAGCTAACTATGGCTACACCTTC,CASRRDRANYGYTF
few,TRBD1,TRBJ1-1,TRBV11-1,TGTGCCAGCAGCCACAAGATCGGGACAGGGGCGCTGTCCGTTCATGAAGCTTTCTTT,CASSHKIGTGALSVHEAFF
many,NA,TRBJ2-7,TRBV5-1,TGCGCCAGCAGCTTAGGAAGTGCCTACGAGCAGTACTTC,CASSLGSAYEQYF
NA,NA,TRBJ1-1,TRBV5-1,TGCGCCAGCAGCGTGGCCGGTACGAACACTGAAGCTTTCTTT,CASSVAGTNTEAFF
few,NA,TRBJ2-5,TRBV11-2,TGTGCCAGCACCCTAAACGAGGCACAAGAGACCCAGTACTTC,CASTLNEAQETQYF
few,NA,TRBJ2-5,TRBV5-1,TGCGCCAGCAGCAGAGGACACCAAGAGACCCAGTACTTC,CASSRGHQETQYF
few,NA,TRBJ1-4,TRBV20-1,TGCAGTGCCCCGGACCCTGAAAAACTGTTTTTT,CSAPDPEKLFF
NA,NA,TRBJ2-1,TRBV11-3,TGTGCCAGCAGCTTAGAAACAGGGTATGAGCAGTTCTTC,CASSLETGYEQFF
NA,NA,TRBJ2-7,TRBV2,TGTGCCAGCCTTTACAGGGAATCCTCCTACGAGCAGTACTTC,CASLYRESSYEQYF
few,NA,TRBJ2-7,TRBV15,TGTGCCACCAGCCGCTTGGGCTACGAGCAGTACTTC,CATSRLGYEQYF
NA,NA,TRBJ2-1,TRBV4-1,TGCGCCAGCAGCCAGGAACCGGGACGGTCCTACAATGAGCAGTTCTTC,CASSQEPGRSYNEQFF
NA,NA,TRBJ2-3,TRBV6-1,TGTGCCAGCAGACTCAGTCGGTCGGGCACAGATACGCAGTATTTT,CASRLSRSGTDTQYF
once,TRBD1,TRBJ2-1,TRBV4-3,TGCGCCAGCAGCCAAGAGCCAGGGGGCGGTCACAATGAGCAGTTCTTC,CASSQEPGGGHNEQFF
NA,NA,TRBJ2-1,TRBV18,TGTGCCAGCTCACCACCAATCGGGCGAACCTCCTACAATGAGCAGTTCTTC,CASSPPIGRTSYNEQFF
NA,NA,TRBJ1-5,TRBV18,TGTGCCAGCTCACCTTCCAGGGCCTCATTTCAGCCCCAGCATTTT,CASSPSRASFQPQHF
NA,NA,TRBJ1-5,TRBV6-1,TGTGCCAGCAGTGGAGGGTCGGGCAATCAGCCCCAGCATTTT,CASSGGSGNQPQHF
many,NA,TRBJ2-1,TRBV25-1,TGTGCCAGCAGTGCCCTAGCTGCCAATGAGCAGTTCTTC,CASSALAANEQFF
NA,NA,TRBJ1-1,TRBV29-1,TGCAGCGTTTACCAAGGGATGCCCACTGAAGCTTTCTTT,CSVYQGMPTEAFF
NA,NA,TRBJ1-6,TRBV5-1,TGCGCCAGCAGCTTGGACGGACAGCTTAATTCACCCCTCCACTTT,CASSLDGQLNSPLHF
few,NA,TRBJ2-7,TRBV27,TGTGCCAGCAGTTTGATAGGGGTCGGACAAGTGAACGAGCAGTACTTC,CASSLIGVGQVNEQYF
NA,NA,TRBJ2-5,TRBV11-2,TGTGCCAGCAGCCTAGGCAGAACCTACCAAGAGACCCAGTACTTC,CASSLGRTYQETQYF
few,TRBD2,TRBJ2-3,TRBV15,TGTGCCACCAGCGAGCAGGCTAGCGGGGGCCGTGGTACGCAGTATTTT,CATSEQASGGRGTQYF
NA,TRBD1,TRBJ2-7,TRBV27,TGTGCCAGCAAGCAGGGACAGGGCAACCTGAGGCCGTACTTC,CASKQGQGNLRPYF
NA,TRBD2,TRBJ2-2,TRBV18,TGTGCCAGCTCACCACTCCCCCCTAGCGGGGGGGCCGCGAACACCGGGGAGCTGTTTTTT,CASSPLPPSGGAANTGELFF
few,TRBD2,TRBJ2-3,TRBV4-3,TGCGCCAGCAGCAAATCACTAGCGGGAGCGGGCACAGATACGCAGTATTTT,CASSKSLAGAGTDTQYF
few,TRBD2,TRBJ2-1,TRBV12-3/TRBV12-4,TGTGCCAGCAGTCCCGGGACTAGCGGCTCCTACAATGAGCAGTTCTTC,CASSPGTSGSYNEQFF
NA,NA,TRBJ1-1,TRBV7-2,TGTGCCAGCAGCTTATTGAGGGGCGCAATCACTGAAGCTTTCTTT,CASSLLRGAITEAFF
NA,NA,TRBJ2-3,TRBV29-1,TGCAGCGTCGCCGATCCAGATACGCAGTATTTT,CSVADPDTQYF
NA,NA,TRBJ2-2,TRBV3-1,TGTGCCAGCAGCCTTCAGGGAGATGCTACCGGGGAGCTGTATTTT,CASSLQGDATGELYF
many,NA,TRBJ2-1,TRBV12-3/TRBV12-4,TGTGCCAGCAGTTTAGCCGGTGGGTTAGGTGAGCAGTTCTTC,CASSLAGGLGEQFF
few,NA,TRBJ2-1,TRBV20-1,TGCAGTGCTCCAGGGGACTTTTACAATGAGCAGTTCTTC,CSAPGDFYNEQFF
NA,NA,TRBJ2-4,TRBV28,TGTGCCAGCAGTTTACGGCAGCTAGCCAAAAACATTCAGTACTTC,CASSLRQLAKNIQYF
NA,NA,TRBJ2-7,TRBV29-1,TGCAGCGTTGAAGGCGACCCCCGGAGGGACTCCTACGAGCAGTACTTC,CSVEGDPRRDSYEQYF
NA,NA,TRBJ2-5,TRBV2,TGTGCCAGCAGTCGGTCGAATCCTCAAGAGACCCAGTACTTC,CASSRSNPQETQYF
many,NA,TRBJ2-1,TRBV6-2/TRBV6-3,TGTGCCAGCAGCCGTAGCGGTACCTACAATGAGCAGTTCTTC,CASSRSGTYNEQFF
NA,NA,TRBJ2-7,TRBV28,TGTGCCAGCAGTGGTGCGACCGACTCCTACGAGCAGTACTTC,CASSGATDSYEQYF
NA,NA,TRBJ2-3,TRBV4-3,TGCGCCAGCAGCCAAGGGGACCGTACGCAGTATTTT,CASSQGDRTQYF
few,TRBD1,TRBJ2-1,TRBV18,TGTGCCAGCTCACTTGACAGGGAATCCTACAATGAGCAGTTCTTC,CASSLDRESYNEQFF
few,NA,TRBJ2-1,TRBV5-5,TGTGCCAGCAGCTTGGTCTTCGCTATTTCCAGCTCCTACAATGAGCAGTTCTTC,CASSLVFAISSSYNEQFF
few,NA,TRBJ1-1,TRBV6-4,TGTGCCAGCAGTAAAAATGGGAACACTGAAGCTTTCTTT,CASSKNGNTEAFF
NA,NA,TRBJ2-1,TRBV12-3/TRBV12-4,TGTGCCAGCAGAAAAACCGGGACCTCGGGTGAGCAGTTCTTC,CASRKTGTSGEQFF
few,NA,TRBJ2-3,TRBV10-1,TGCGCCAGCGGCGCGGGGAGCACAGATACGCAGTATTTT,CASGAGSTDTQYF
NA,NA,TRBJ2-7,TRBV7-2,TGTGCCAGCAGCTTAGCGCCTCTCTACGAGCAGTACTTC,CASSLAPLYEQYF
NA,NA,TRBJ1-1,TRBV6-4,TGTGCCAGCAGTGGGCCGGAGGGCGCTGAAGCTTTCTTT,CASSGPEGAEAFF
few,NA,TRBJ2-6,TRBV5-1,TGCGCCAGCAGTGTCGGTCCCTCTGGGGCCAACGTCCTGACTTTC,CASSVGPSGANVLTF
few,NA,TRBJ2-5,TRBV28,TGTGCCAGCAGTCCCCGGACGGTTTACCAAGAGACCCAGTACTTC,CASSPRTVYQETQYF